Following are 4 T cell receptor beta chains from one sample sequenced in a study of blood T cell repertoires in COVID-19. Repertoires were generated with immunoSEQ multiplex PCR, while TCRdb's copy carries only in-frame clones and drops some. The data contain about 300,000 clones, roughly 90% of them singletons. Sequenced sample: peripheral blood. All receptors come from a woman in her twenties or thirties with COVID-19, enrolled during active disease.

The chain recombines TRBV2 with TRBJ1-2, with D possibly being TRBD1 (5 bases). Germline V gene sequence: CDR1 SNHLY, CDR2 FYNNEI. The CDR3 totals 13 residues. The ends were cut back, 1 base at V and 5 bases at J, with 8 bases in the middle. CDR3 in amino acids: CASSEGTSYGYTF. CDR3 nucleotides: TGTGCCAGCAGTGAAGGGACAAGTTATGGCTACACCTTC.

The chain combines TRBV2 with TRBJ2-2; D perhaps matches TRBD1 (5 bases). Trimming took 3 bases from V and 1 from J, leaving 6 bases between them. CDR3 length equals 14 residues. Looked up from germline, CDR1 is SNHLY and CDR2 is FYNNEI. DNA for the CDR3: TGTGCCAGCAGTGAGGACATGAACACCGGGGAGCTGTTTTTT. Its translation: CASSEDMNTGELFF.

This sequence joins TRBV12-3 or TRBV12-4 and TRBJ1-2; no clear D. Trimming removed 7 bases from V and 7 bases from J, with 10 bases in between. This CDR3 has 11 amino acids. The CDR3 DNA reads as TGTGCCAGCACTAATGGAGGTGGCTACACCTTC. Its translation: CASTNGGGYTF.

The chain has TRBV7-2 and TRBJ1-2; D remains unclear. CDR1 SGHTA and CDR2 FQGNSA come from the germline V gene. The CDR3 covers 14 residues. V was shortened by 1 base and J by 4 bases, with 10 bases between the two germline ends. CDR3 nucleotides: TGTGCCAGCAGCTTAGAACCTTGGGCCTATGGCTACACCTTC. Translating it yields CASSLEPWAYGYTF.